These 18 T cell receptor beta chains were sequenced from one sample in a study of T cells in Graves' hyperthyroidism and ophthalmopathy. Amplification yielded TCR beta CDR3 regions, with RNA transcripts as the source. When the TCR CDR3 underwent first-round RT-PCR, the HTBI primer set was used. TCRdb independently ran MiXCR on the multiplex PCR reads; one entry per CDR3 protein. The sample contains 600,000 or so distinct CDR3 sequences, 14% of which appear only once. The sample consisted of blood. The receptors originated from a woman aged 18-29 years with Graves' ophthalmopathy.

The V and J genes are TRBV5-5 and TRBJ2-7; D may match TRBD1 or TRBD2 (5 bases each). The V end was cut by 8 bases, the J end by 2 bases, with 20 bases between. This CDR3 region has 15 residues. Germline CDR1 SGHKS, CDR2 YYEKEE (reference sequence). CDR3 nucleotide sequence: TGTGCCAGTAGTATCGGGACGGGGACGGCCTACGAGCAGTACTTC. Translating gives CASSIGTGTAYEQYF.

This clonotype was seen ten or more times. The CDR3 sequence is CASSSPGQGVYEQYF. The CDR3 DNA reads as TGTGCCAGCAGCTCACCGGGACAGGGTGTTTACGAGCAGTACTTC. This chain joins TRBV13 and TRBJ2-7, with 9 bases that match TRBD1. The CDR3 runs 15 residues. Germline values: CDR1 PRHDT, CDR2 FYEKMQ (reference sequence). V dropped 4 bases and J dropped 4; count of bases not matched to a gene: 8.

This clonotype was detected a few times. The chain is built from TRBV29-1 and TRBJ2-1; 7 nucleotides match TRBD1. Germline trimming cut 5 bases from V and 6 bases from J; bases unmatched to any gene: 10. The CDR3 runs 14 residues. Per the germline V gene, CDR1 is SQVTM and CDR2 is ANQGSEA. Here the CDR3 reads CSVYRGTKGNEQFF. The CDR3 DNA reads as TGCAGCGTTTACAGGGGAACTAAGGGCAATGAGCAGTTCTTC.

This clonotype was seen many times. V usage is TRBV10-3 and J usage is TRBJ2-1, with TRBD2 matching 9 bases. The trim removed 10 bases at V and 2 bases at J, leaving 3 bases unmatched. Germline lookup yields CDR1 ENHRY and CDR2 SYGVKD. The CDR3 is 13 residues long. The CDR3, as DNA: TGTGCCACTTCTAGCGGGACCTACAATGAGCAGTTCTTC. Its protein is CATSSGTYNEQFF.

This clonotype was detected only a few times. The V gene is TRBV3-1, the J gene TRBJ2-1; 7 bases agree with TRBD1. Germline V gene sequence: CDR1 LGHDT, CDR2 YNNKEL (reference sequence). The CDR3 is made up of 19 amino acids. After removal of 3 bases from V and 0 bases from J, the junction contained 14 bases not matched to a gene. CDR3 in DNA: TGTGCCAGCAGCCACGGATGGGGGTGGCAGGGGGACTCCTACAATGAGCAGTTCTTC. This translates into CASSHGWGWQGDSYNEQFF.

This chain joins TRBV14 and TRBJ1-2; D gene uncertain. The length of the CDR3 is 17 residues. Trimming took 4 bases from V and 8 from J, leaving 26 bases between them. Germline CDR1 and CDR2: SGHDN and FVKESK. CDR3 loop: CASSPLTFTGSVSGYTF. CDR3 DNA sequence: TGTGCCAGCAGCCCTCTCACTTTCACGGGGTCAGTGTCGGGCTACACCTTC.

This clonotype was detected ten times or more. This rearrangement joins TRBV7-2 to TRBJ1-3; possible D gene TRBD1, 6 bases. The V and J ends lost 6 bases and 4 bases respectively, with 13 bases between them. The CDR3 totals 14 residues. The germline V gene encodes CDR1 SGHTA and CDR2 FQGNSA. CDR3: CASSTQGGGNTIYF. The CDR3 DNA follows: TGTGCCAGCAGTACACAGGGTGGAGGAAACACCATATATTTT.

Ten or more counts support this clonotype. This chain joins TRBV5-5 and TRBJ2-1; TRBD1 matches 10 bases. Germline lookup yields CDR1 SGHKS and CDR2 YYEKEE (reference sequence). J was trimmed by 0 bases and V by 9 bases; bases with no gene match: 9. This CDR3 comprises 16 residues. Here the CDR3 reads CATKPGQGTSYNEQFF. CDR3 nucleotide sequence: TGTGCCACTAAGCCGGGACAGGGGACCTCCTACAATGAGCAGTTCTTC.

Worth noting for this clonotype: Just one base apart from a much larger clone, this may be a read error. This chain links TRBV6-2 or TRBV6-3 with TRBJ2-7; 11 positions match TRBD2. Losses at the gene ends were 0 bases for V and 0 bases for J; bases not matched to a gene: 1. Germline V gene data show CDR1 as MNHEY and CDR2 as SVGEGT. The CDR3 sequence is 16 residues long. The CDR3 is CASSYSTSGVSYEQYF. The DNA of the CDR3 is TGTGCCAGCAGTTACTCGACTAGCGGGGTCTCCTACGAGCAGTACTTC.

This clonotype was picked up a small number of times. DNA of the CDR3: TGTGCCAGCAGCCGATTTAGGTCCTGGCTAGCGGAGACCTACAATGAGCAGTTCTTC. Encoded protein: CASSRFRSWLAETYNEQFF. The chain combines TRBV7-2 with TRBJ2-1; 7 nucleotides line up with TRBD2. Trimming cost V 5 bases and J 2 bases; bases outside gene matches: 18. The CDR3 totals 19 residues. Germline assignment: CDR1 SGHTA and CDR2 FQGNSA.

The J gene is TRBJ2-1, the V gene TRBV6-2 or TRBV6-3; D may be TRBD2 (5 bases). Germline V gene lookup returns CDR1 MNHEY and CDR2 SVGEGT. Trimming removed 0 bases at V and 8 bases at J, with 20 bases between. CDR3 length equals 17 residues. CDR3 DNA sequence: TGTGCCAGCAGTTACTCGCGAAGCTGGGTCGGGGATGATGAGCAGTTCTTC. Translated, it gives CASSYSRSWVGDDEQFF.

The V gene is TRBV9, the J gene TRBJ2-1; 13 bases match TRBD2. Germline V CDR1 and CDR2: SGDLS, YYNGEE. V shed 3 bases, J shed 7 bases, and the junction held 4 bases outside the gene matches. The CDR3 covers 15 residues. For the CDR3, the DNA is TGTGCCAGCAGCGGGGTGACTAGCGGGAGGAATGAGCAGTTCTTC. It yields the protein CASSGVTSGRNEQFF.

The sample holds many counts of this clonotype. The genes are TRBV28 and TRBJ2-2, with D tentatively TRBD2 (7 bases). The CDR3 runs to 17 residues. V shed 7 bases and J shed 0 bases, with 18 bases lying between them. Germline V gives CDR1 MDHEN, CDR2 SYDVKM. The CDR3 sequence is CASTSGGGGSNTGELFF. The CDR3 nucleotides are TGTGCCAGCACCTCTGGGGGCGGGGGATCGAACACCGGGGAGCTGTTTTTT. Full variable domain (outside the CDR3, taken from reference TRBV28 and TRBJ2-2): DVKVTQSSRYLVKRTGEKVFLECVQDMDHENMFWYRQDPGLGLRLIYFSYDVKMKEKGDIPEGYSVSREKKERFSLILESASTNQTSMYLCASTSGGGGSNTGELFFGEGSRLTVL.

This clonotype was seen a single time. The V and J genes are TRBV12-3 or TRBV12-4 and TRBJ1-4, with 8 positions matching TRBD1. V lost 6 bases, J lost 6 bases, and 12 bases stayed unmatched. This CDR3 has 16 residues. The CDR3 is CASRAQGAGQDEKLFF. CDR3 nucleotides: TGTGCCAGCAGAGCCCAGGGGGCGGGACAGGATGAAAAACTGTTTTTT.

This clonotype has a count of ten or more. This chain connects TRBV29-1 to TRBJ1-3; D is unclear. The CDR3 consists of 12 residues. V lost 4 bases and J 4 bases, leaving 8 bases between the germline ends. CDR1 is SQVTM, CDR2 ANQGSEA, per germline. The CDR3 loop reads CSVGQGGNTIYF. The CDR3 region has the DNA TGCAGCGTTGGACAAGGGGGAAACACCATATATTTT.

This clonotype has a count of ten or more. The gene calls are TRBV7-6 and TRBJ2-7, with 9 positions matching TRBD1. CDR3 size: 20 residues. The V segment lost 1 base and the J segment 3 bases; nucleotides outside the gene matches: 19. Germline lookup yields CDR1 SGHVS and CDR2 FNYEAQ. The CDR3: CASSLGRDRDSGRNLYEQYF. The DNA for the CDR3 is TGTGCCAGCAGCTTAGGTCGGGACAGGGACTCCGGAAGGAACCTCTACGAGCAGTACTTC.

This sequence joins TRBV7-9 and TRBJ2-5, with 8 bases that match TRBD1. The CDR3 is made up of 15 amino acids. Losses at the gene ends were 5 bases for V and 5 bases for J; bases not matched to a gene: 10. From germline, CDR1 is SEHNR and CDR2 FQNEAQ (reference sequence). In DNA form, the CDR3 reads TGTGCCAGCAGCCGGACAGGGACCGCTCTGGAGACCCAGTACTTC. As protein: CASSRTGTALETQYF.

The sample holds many counts of this clonotype. The V call is TRBV12-3 or TRBV12-4, the J call TRBJ2-1; 10 nucleotides align to TRBD1. The CDR3 length is 14 residues. J was trimmed by 7 bases and V by 8 bases; bases with no gene match: 8. CDR3 nucleotides: TGTGCCAGCTATCATCCGGGACAGGGGAATGAGCAGTTCTTC. Amino acids: CASYHPGQGNEQFF.